Listed below are T cell receptor beta chains from one sample, sequenced in a study of blood T cells in healthy people across ages. One entry per CDR3 protein results from TCRdb running MiXCR on the 5' RACE reads. The sample includes 1.5 million to 1.8 million distinct CDR3 sequences, approximately 43% seen only once; the top ten take roughly 3.7%. The sequenced sample consisted of blood. The receptors were sampled from a young woman in good health. The CDR3 runs from the conserved cysteine through the conserved F or W. D genes are given only for firm matches. Part of the rows lack a size; the others show once, few, many or a class for expanded clones.

cdr3_nt	cdr3_aa	v_call	j_call	clone_size	d_call
TGTGCCAGCAGCGCAGCGGCTGGGGCCAACGTCCTGACTTTC	CASSAAAGANVLTF	TRBV9	TRBJ2-6	-	-
TGTGCCAGCAGTCCGACACTTAGCTCCTATAATTCACCCCTCCACTTT	CASSPTLSSYNSPLHF	TRBV27	TRBJ1-6	few	-
TGTGCCGGGGGGTCACAGGGAATCTACGAGCAGTACTTC	CAGGSQGIYEQYF	TRBV7-9	TRBJ2-7	-	-
TGCAGCGTTATACTAGTTCCTCTAGCGGGAAACGAGCAGTACTTC	CSVILVPLAGNEQYF	TRBV29-1	TRBJ2-7	many	TRBD2
TGTGCCAGCAGCTTAGCGGTTGGCCCTGAAGCTTTCTTT	CASSLAVGPEAFF	TRBV7-2	TRBJ1-1	few	-
TGTGCCAGCGCTTTACCCCTCGCGGTGACAGGGGTCCGTAATGAGCAGTTCTTC	CASALPLAVTGVRNEQFF	TRBV9	TRBJ2-1	-	TRBD1
TGTGCCAGCAGCCAAGAGTGGGGGGGGACAGATACGCAGTATTTT	CASSQEWGGTDTQYF	TRBV14	TRBJ2-3	-	TRBD2
TGTGCCGGCAGACCGAGGGGGGCGAGCAATCAGCCCCAGCATTTT	CAGRPRGASNQPQHF	TRBV6-1	TRBJ1-5	-	-
TGTGCCAGCAGCCAGGAGACCTTTCGGGAGACCCAGTACTTC	CASSQETFRETQYF	TRBV11-1	TRBJ2-5	-	-
TGTGCCAGCAGCTCCCAGGGGACCTCCGCTTTCTTT	CASSSQGTSAFF	TRBV5-5	TRBJ1-1	-	-
TGTGCCAGCAGTCCAACTAGCGGGGGCCTCTACTACAATGAGCAGTTCTTC	CASSPTSGGLYYNEQFF	TRBV6-1	TRBJ2-1	-	TRBD2
TGTGCCAGCACCCAAAAGGCGGGCTCCATGGGGATATCTCTCGACGAGCAGTACTTC	CASTQKAGSMGISLDEQYF	TRBV21-1	TRBJ2-7	few	-
TGCGCCAGCAGCCAGTCTCCCGGGACAGCTAGCACAGATACGCAGTATTTT	CASSQSPGTASTDTQYF	TRBV4-3	TRBJ2-3	few	TRBD1
TGCAGCGTTGAAGATCGACTAGCGGTGATCTACAATGAGCAGTACTTC	CSVEDRLAVIYNEQYF	TRBV29-1	TRBJ2-7	-	TRBD2
TGCGCCAGCAGGGACACGAGGGGGACGCCTGGATTTGGGAACTATGGCTACACCTTC	CASRDTRGTPGFGNYGYTF	TRBV10-2	TRBJ1-2	-	-
TGTGCCTGGAGTAACGGCTACAATCAGCCCCAGCATTTT	CAWSNGYNQPQHF	TRBV30	TRBJ1-5	-	-
TGTGCCAGCAGTTACGGGGGAGGGAACCAAGAGACCCAGTACTTC	CASSYGGGNQETQYF	TRBV6-5	TRBJ2-5	-	TRBD2
TGTGCCGGCAGGGACAATGAGCAGTACTTC	CAGRDNEQYF	TRBV6-2/TRBV6-3	TRBJ2-7	-	-
TGCAGCGTAGCAAAGAGACAGTCCTACGAGCAGTACTTC	CSVAKRQSYEQYF	TRBV29-1	TRBJ2-7	many	-
TGTGCCAGCTCAACCGGGACAGGGGCTAAACCTCTCTATGGCTACACCTTC	CASSTGTGAKPLYGYTF	TRBV18	TRBJ1-2	few	TRBD1
TGTGCCAGCAGTGACTCGAGTACTAGCGACTACAATGAGCAGTACTTC	CASSDSSTSDYNEQYF	TRBV6-4	TRBJ2-7	few	TRBD2
TGTGCCAGCAGTTACCAACAGCACACCGGGGAGCTGTTTTTT	CASSYQQHTGELFF	TRBV6-5	TRBJ2-2	-	-
TGTGCCAGCAGCCCCACAGGACGTCGCTTCGAGCAGTACTTC	CASSPTGRRFEQYF	TRBV3-1	TRBJ2-7	-	-
TGTGCCAGCAGTTACGAAGCGGGAGCTTACAATGAGCAGTTCTTC	CASSYEAGAYNEQFF	TRBV6-5	TRBJ2-1	-	TRBD2
TGTGCCAGCAGTCCGGCCGGGACTAGCGGGGGTCTTCTCGACAATGAGCAGTACTTC	CASSPAGTSGGLLDNEQYF	TRBV12-3/TRBV12-4	TRBJ2-7	-	TRBD2
TGCGCCAGCAGCCCGTCCGCGAGTCGGGCCTATGGCTACACCTTC	CASSPSASRAYGYTF	TRBV4-3	TRBJ1-2	few	-
TGTGCCAGCAGCAATTGCGCCAGGGGGATCTATGGCTACACCTTC	CASSNCARGIYGYTF	TRBV21-1	TRBJ1-2	-	-
TGTGCCAGCAGCGCCAGGGGGCTCGATGGCTACACCTTC	CASSARGLDGYTF	TRBV5-6	TRBJ1-2	-	TRBD1
TGTGCCAGCAGCCAGCCAGCGGGAGGCACAGATACGCAGTATTTT	CASSQPAGGTDTQYF	TRBV3-1	TRBJ2-3	-	TRBD2
TGCAGTGCTAGAGATCTTGGGTCCAGCCAAGAGACCCAGTACTTC	CSARDLGSSQETQYF	TRBV20-1	TRBJ2-5	few	-
TGCGCCAGCAGCTTGACTCAACCTCTGACAGGTGGGGTCCAGTACTTC	CASSLTQPLTGGVQYF	TRBV5-1	TRBJ2-5	-	-
TGCGCCAGCAGCTTGGCCGGGTGGGGGAATGAGCAGTTCTTC	CASSLAGWGNEQFF	TRBV5-1	TRBJ2-1	-	-
TGCGCCAGCAGCCAAGGTTCGGGCAGGGGCTACGAGCAGTACTTC	CASSQGSGRGYEQYF	TRBV4-1	TRBJ2-7	-	-
TGTGCCTGGAGTTCACGGAATGAGCAGTTCTTC	CAWSSRNEQFF	TRBV30	TRBJ2-1	-	-
TGCAGCGTCTCTTATCGGGCAAGGGGAGATGGCTACACCTTC	CSVSYRARGDGYTF	TRBV29-1	TRBJ1-2	few	-
TGCAGTGCTAGAGGCGGGGCAGGGATCAGTTCTCAGCCCCAGCATTTT	CSARGGAGISSQPQHF	TRBV20-1	TRBJ1-5	-	-
TGTGCCAGCAGCCAAGTTCGGCGGGGGGGCTCCGGGGAGCTGTTTTTT	CASSQVRRGGSGELFF	TRBV3-1	TRBJ2-2	-	TRBD2
TGTGCCAGCAGTGTAACAGGGGGTAGCTCTGAAAAACTGTTTTTT	CASSVTGGSSEKLFF	TRBV6-1	TRBJ1-4	-	TRBD1
TGCGCCAGCAGCCAAGTGCAAGGGTACATTCAGTACTTC	CASSQVQGYIQYF	TRBV4-3	TRBJ2-4	-	-
TGCAGCGTTGAAGACAGGGCGAAATCCTACAATGAGCAGTTCTTC	CSVEDRAKSYNEQFF	TRBV29-1	TRBJ2-1	-	-
TGTGCCAGCAGCCAAGAGGCGGTAAGCTCCTACAATGAGCAGTTCTTC	CASSQEAVSSYNEQFF	TRBV14	TRBJ2-1	once	-
TGCAGTGCTGAAGTTTCGGGTAGCGGTTCCTCCTACAATGAGCAGTTCTTC	CSAEVSGSGSSYNEQFF	TRBV20-1	TRBJ2-1	-	-
TGCAGCCCCCGACTAGCTACCTACAATGAGCAGTTCTTC	CSPRLATYNEQFF	TRBV20-1	TRBJ2-1	few	TRBD2
TGCAGTGGCGGGAGAGGCTCCTACAATGAGCAGTACTTC	CSGGRGSYNEQYF	TRBV20-1	TRBJ2-7	-	TRBD2
TGCAGTGCTACTGGGACTGCGGCGAATCAGCCCCAGCATTTT	CSATGTAANQPQHF	TRBV20-1	TRBJ1-5	-	-
TGTGCCAGCAGCTTCCTCGCTAGGGTCCAAGAGACCCAGTACTTC	CASSFLARVQETQYF	TRBV7-2	TRBJ2-5	-	-
TGTGCCAGCAGCTTGACGGTTGGAGCGGGGGGGGACACAGATACGCAGTATTTT	CASSLTVGAGGDTDTQYF	TRBV7-9	TRBJ2-3	-	TRBD2